Listed below are T cell receptor beta chains from one sample, sequenced in a study of T-cell reconstitution after alpha-beta-depleted transplantation in children. In TCRdb, the PCR reads were re-called with MiXCR into one record per CDR3 protein. The data hold some 70,000 distinct CDR3 sequences, with about 6.7% observed a single time. The material sequenced was PBMCs from the stem cell graft donor, taken from the stem cell graft. The receptors were gathered from a human donor who donated a stem cell graft to a child with acute lymphoblastic leukemia. The CDR3 runs from the conserved cysteine through the conserved F or W. The D gene is left open where the match is weak. The size of a clone is reported for some rows only, either as once, few or many, or as a class for expanded clones.

CDR3nt	CDR3aa	v_gene	j_gene	d_gene	abundance
TGTGCCAGCAGCTTGGGACTAGCGGGTGTGTCCCACAATGAGCAGTTCTTC	CASSLGLAGVSHNEQFF	TRBV11-2	TRBJ2-1	TRBD2	NA
TGTGCCAGCACCCGGTGGGCTCAGACTCCCTACGAGCAGTACTTC	CASTRWAQTPYEQYF	TRBV7-2	TRBJ2-7	NA	many
TGTGCCAGCAGCCAGGAGCCCCAGAGAGGTGAAGCTTTCTTT	CASSQEPQRGEAFF	TRBV4-2	TRBJ1-1	NA	few
TGTGCCAGCAGCTTGATGGCGGGAAATTCACCCCTCCACTTT	CASSLMAGNSPLHF	TRBV5-5	TRBJ1-6	NA	many
TGTGCCAGCAGCTTGACCGGGACTAGGGATTATGGCTACACCTTC	CASSLTGTRDYGYTF	TRBV5-5	TRBJ1-2	NA	many
TGTGCCACCGGGGCAGGGGCGGAGCAGTACTTC	CATGAGAEQYF	TRBV24-1	TRBJ2-7	NA	many
TGTGCCAGCAGACCCACTAGTACAGATACGCAGTATTTT	CASRPTSTDTQYF	TRBV6-2/TRBV6-3	TRBJ2-3	NA	many
TGTGCCAGCAGCTTAAGAGTATCTGAAGCTTTCTTT	CASSLRVSEAFF	TRBV7-9	TRBJ1-1	NA	many
TGTGCCAGCAGCCATTCGGGACAGCTCACAGATACGCAGTATTTT	CASSHSGQLTDTQYF	TRBV9	TRBJ2-3	TRBD1	many
TGTGCCAGCAGTTCCACAGGAGACCAGTCCTACGAGCAGTACTTC	CASSSTGDQSYEQYF	TRBV6-2/TRBV6-3	TRBJ2-7	NA	NA
TGTGCCAGCAGCGTCGTCGGGGGAAGTTACAATGAGCAGTTCTTC	CASSVVGGSYNEQFF	TRBV9	TRBJ2-1	NA	many
TGCGCCAGCAGCTTGGCCCGACAGGGCTATTCACCCCTCCACTTT	CASSLARQGYSPLHF	TRBV5-1	TRBJ1-6	TRBD1	many
TGCAGTGCTAGGGGGACAGGGGCCCATCAGCCCCAGCATTTT	CSARGTGAHQPQHF	TRBV20-1	TRBJ1-5	TRBD1	many
TGCGCCAGCAGCCAAACTAGCGGGGGCCGCACAGATACGCAGTATTTT	CASSQTSGGRTDTQYF	TRBV4-3	TRBJ2-3	TRBD2	few
TGTGCCAGCAGCTTAGATTTGGGGGAGCAGTTCTTC	CASSLDLGEQFF	TRBV7-2	TRBJ2-1	NA	many
TGTGCCAGCAGTTTAAAGTCCGCAGCTAACTATGGCTACACCTTC	CASSLKSAANYGYTF	TRBV27	TRBJ1-2	NA	NA
TGCGCCAGCAGCAGACTATCGGTGGGACAGAACACTGAAGCTTTCTTT	CASSRLSVGQNTEAFF	TRBV5-1	TRBJ1-1	NA	many
TGCGCCAGCAGCCAAGATGCGAGGACAGGGCATTGTTACGAGCAGTACTTC	CASSQDARTGHCYEQYF	TRBV4-1	TRBJ2-7	TRBD1	NA
TGCAGTGCTAGAGGGAGAGGGTTCGGCGAAAAACTGTTTTTT	CSARGRGFGEKLFF	TRBV20-1	TRBJ1-4	NA	many
TGCGCCAGCAGCCAAAACCCACCAGGGGGAAAGAACGAGCAGTACTTC	CASSQNPPGGKNEQYF	TRBV4-3	TRBJ2-7	TRBD1	many
TGCAGCTCCCGCGTAGGGGTCAAGGAGCAGTTCTTC	CSSRVGVKEQFF	TRBV29-1	TRBJ2-1	NA	few
TGTGCCATCACCCAGGGCTTGGGGGGGGCCAACGTCCTGACTTTC	CAITQGLGGANVLTF	TRBV10-3	TRBJ2-6	NA	many
TGTGCCAGCAGCTCCTACCCGGGCAGGGTCAAGAACGAGCAGTACTTC	CASSSYPGRVKNEQYF	TRBV5-6	TRBJ2-7	NA	many
TGTGCCAGCAGCACCCTGGGGGGCGGGAAAAGCTCCTACGAGCAGTACTTC	CASSTLGGGKSSYEQYF	TRBV11-2	TRBJ2-7	NA	many
TGTGCCACCAGCAGAGATATCCCAAGGGGGCCAAACACCGGGGAGCTGTTTTTT	CATSRDIPRGPNTGELFF	TRBV15	TRBJ2-2	TRBD1	many
TGTGCCAGCAGTAAGGGGGACGGCTACACCTTC	CASSKGDGYTF	TRBV6-5	TRBJ1-2	NA	many
TGTTCCAGTAGTAAGAGAGAGAACACTGAAGCTTTCTTT	CSSSKRENTEAFF	TRBV19	TRBJ1-1	NA	few
TGTGCCAGCAGTTACGAGAAAGAAGATACGCAGTATTTT	CASSYEKEDTQYF	TRBV6-5	TRBJ2-3	NA	many
TGTGCCATCAGCAAGGGGGCAGACACTGAAGCTTTCTTT	CAISKGADTEAFF	TRBV10-3	TRBJ1-1	TRBD1	few
TGCAGTGCTAGAGCCACCCCGGGAGCTTACGCCGGGGAGCTGTTTTTT	CSARATPGAYAGELFF	TRBV20-1	TRBJ2-2	NA	many
TGTGCCAGCAGCTTGTTCCTAGCGGGAGTGGCCTACAATGAGCAGTTCTTC	CASSLFLAGVAYNEQFF	TRBV7-7	TRBJ2-1	TRBD2	few
TGTGCCAGCAGCTTAGAAGGGCAGGTAAACACTGAAGCTTTCTTT	CASSLEGQVNTEAFF	TRBV7-9	TRBJ1-1	NA	many
TGTGCCAGCAGTCGGGCAGGCTCGGGGGAGACCCAGTACTTC	CASSRAGSGETQYF	TRBV27	TRBJ2-5	NA	few
TGTGCCAGCAGCTTAGAGAGGGCCTACGAGCAGTACTTC	CASSLERAYEQYF	TRBV7-9	TRBJ2-7	NA	many
TGTGCCAGCAGCTCCCCCGCCAGGGGGCTTCAAGAGACCCAGTACTTC	CASSSPARGLQETQYF	TRBV7-9	TRBJ2-5	TRBD1	many
TGTGCCAGCAGCTTAGACAGGGGCCAAACTTTCTTT	CASSLDRGQTFF	TRBV13	TRBJ1-1	TRBD1	many
TGCGCCAGCAGCCGGTCCCTAGCGGACACAGATACGCAGTATTTT	CASSRSLADTDTQYF	TRBV4-1	TRBJ2-3	TRBD2	many
TGTGCCAGCAGCCCCTCCGGGACAGGGGGCACAGATACGCAGTATTTT	CASSPSGTGGTDTQYF	TRBV13	TRBJ2-3	TRBD1	few
TGTGCCAGCAGCTCTCTGGACAGGGGAGACCACTCCGAAGCTTTCTTT	CASSSLDRGDHSEAFF	TRBV13	TRBJ1-1	TRBD1	many
TGTGCCAGCAGCGCGCGCACAGATACGCAGTATTTT	CASSARTDTQYF	TRBV7-2	TRBJ2-3	NA	many
TGTGCCAGTACCCACAGGTCCCAGGGGAGGTATAGCAATCAGCCCCAGCATTTT	CASTHRSQGRYSNQPQHF	TRBV19	TRBJ1-5	NA	few
TGTGCCAGCAGACACGGCCCGGGACGAAGAATCCAAGAGACCCAGTACTTC	CASRHGPGRRIQETQYF	TRBV6-5	TRBJ2-5	NA	many
TGTGCCAGCAGCCAAGATTGGGACAGGGGCTCCAATGAGCAGTTCTTC	CASSQDWDRGSNEQFF	TRBV4-2	TRBJ2-1	TRBD1	many
TGTGCCAGCAGCTTCGGGGGTGCTAATGGCTACACCTTC	CASSFGGANGYTF	TRBV11-1	TRBJ1-2	NA	NA
TGCAGTGCAGGCATCCACGAGCAGTACTTC	CSAGIHEQYF	TRBV20-1	TRBJ2-7	NA	many